A single T cell receptor (beta chain) is shown here with its context. This sample stems from a study of blood T cell repertoires in COVID-19. Study summary: Samples came from the United States, Italy and Spain, spanning acute and convalescent COVID-19. PBMCs, B-cell-depleted T cells, or T cells provided the cDNA or gDNA that made up the material.

Authors' methods: From reference gene primer amplification, estimates of nucleated cell counts were derived. Clones were read by immunoSEQ multiplex PCR, and TCRdb kept only the in-frame ones, dropping some. Clone size and the V and J calls come from that table; the DNA yielded D and trimming. This table has around 100,000 clones, 70% to 85% appearing once. This clonotype originated in a human donor in a cohort sampled during active COVID-19. Sequencing input: peripheral blood.

CDR3 bases: TGTGCCAGCAAGCATAGAACTAGTACCAGGGGCTATGGCTACACCTTC. Its translation: CASKHRTSTRGYGYTF. The V and J genes are TRBV7-6 and TRBJ1-2; maybe TRBD1 (6 bases). V was shortened by 7 bases and J by 4 bases, with 22 bases between the two germline ends. The CDR3 sequence is 16 residues long. Germline-derived CDR1 and CDR2 are SGHVS and FNYEAQ.